This T cell receptor beta chain comes out of a study of blood T cell repertoires in COVID-19. Study as a whole: Samples taken during acute and convalescent COVID-19 were collected in the United States, Italy and Spain.

In the authors' workflow: Reference gene primer amplification yielded estimated nucleated cell counts. The protocol was immunoSEQ multiplex PCR, while the TCRdb copy is restricted to in-frame clones and leaves out a portion. V, J and clone size reflect that table, while D and trimming were determined from the DNA. The profile shows about 170,000 clones, about 80% of them singletons. The germline V gene has CDR1 WNHNN and CDR2 SYGVQD (reference sequence). The germline V and J ends were trimmed by 6 bases and 2 bases, with 4 bases remaining between them. The CDR3 covers 12 residues. The chain carries TRBV10-1 and TRBJ2-2, with D unclear. The source material was peripheral blood. This TCR was sampled from a woman aged 40-49 years with COVID-19, enrolled during active disease. The CDR3 sequence: CASSRNTGELFF. The CDR3 coding sequence is TGCGCCAGCAGCCGTAACACCGGGGAGCTGTTTTTT.